Reported below is one T cell receptor (beta chain). V was cut by 1 base and J by 2 bases, with 9 bases left in between. The length of the CDR3 is 15 residues. Germline V gene sequence: CDR1 SEHNR, CDR2 FQNEAQ (reference sequence). This sample was included in a study of CD8 T cells in Susac syndrome. Random hexamers primed reverse transcription of 0.5 to 1 ug RNA. A multiplex approach, immunoSEQ multiplex PCR, amplified TCR beta CDR3 across 54 Vbeta and 13 Jbeta. TCRdb re-derived calls from the immunoSEQ multiplex PCR reads in MiXCR, one entry per CDR3 protein. The data hold tens of thousands of distinct CDR3 sequences, with roughly 95% observed a single time.

The specimen was CD8+ T cells from PBMCs. The clonotype was recovered from a human donor with Susac syndrome. The chain uses TRBV7-9 and TRBJ2-1; maybe TRBD1 (6 bases). The CDR3 reads CASSLGGPPYNEQFF. The DNA of the CDR3 is TGTGCCAGCAGCTTAGGGGGGCCCCCCTACAATGAGCAGTTCTTC.